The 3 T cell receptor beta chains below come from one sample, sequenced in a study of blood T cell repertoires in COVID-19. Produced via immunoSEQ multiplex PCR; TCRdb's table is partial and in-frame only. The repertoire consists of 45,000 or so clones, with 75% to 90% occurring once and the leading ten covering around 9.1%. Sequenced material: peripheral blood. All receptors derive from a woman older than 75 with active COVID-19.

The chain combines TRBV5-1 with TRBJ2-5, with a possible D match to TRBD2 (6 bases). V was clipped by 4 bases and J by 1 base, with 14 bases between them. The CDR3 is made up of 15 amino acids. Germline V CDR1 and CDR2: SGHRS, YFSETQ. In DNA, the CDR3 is TGCGCCAGCAGCGGCCAAGCGGGTATCCAAGAGACCCAGTACTTC. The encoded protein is CASSGQAGIQETQYF.

CDR3 amino acids: CASSPWTGVITEAFF. CDR3 nucleotides: TGTGCCAGCAGCCCCTGGACAGGGGTCATCACTGAAGCTTTCTTT. The chain links TRBV7-8 to TRBJ1-1; 9 bases map to TRBD1. Trimming at V came to 5 bases and at J to 4 bases, leaving 8 bases not matched to a gene. CDR3 length: 15 amino acids. CDR1 and CDR2 from the germline V gene are SGHVS and FQNEAQ.

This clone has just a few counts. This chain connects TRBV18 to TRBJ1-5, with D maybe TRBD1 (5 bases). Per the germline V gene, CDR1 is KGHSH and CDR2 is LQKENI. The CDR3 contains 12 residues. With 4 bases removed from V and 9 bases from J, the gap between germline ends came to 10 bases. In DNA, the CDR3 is TGTGCCAGCTCACTAGGGGATGGGCCCCAGCATTTT. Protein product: CASSLGDGPQHF. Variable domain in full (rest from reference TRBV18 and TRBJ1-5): NAGVMQNPRHLVRRRGQEARLRCSPMKGHSHVYWYRQLPEEGLKFMVYLQKENIIDESGMPKERFSAEFPKEGPSILRIQQVVRGDSAAYFCASSLGDGPQHFGDGTRLSIL.